This TCR beta chain was found in a study of vaccination and CD4 T cells after COVID-19. Study overall: Overlapping spike peptides of SARS-CoV-2, HCoV-NL63, HCoV-OC43 and HCoV-229E stimulated the cells. The control cultures got either a CEFX pool, an HIV-1 Nef pool, or no peptide at all.

This CDR3 region has 17 residues. V gave up 6 bases and J gave up 3 bases; unmatched junction bases: 14. Germline V CDR1 and CDR2: MNHEY, SVGEGT. Sequence data for DNA of cultured CD4+ T cells were generated by the Oncomine TCR Beta short-read assay. TCRdb re-derived calls from the PCR reads in MiXCR, one entry per CDR3 protein. The sample yields about 18,000 distinct CDR3 sequences, more than 50% seen once. Treatment specified: roughly ten-day PBMC culture with coronavirus spike peptide pools or control peptides (ViraFEST assay). Details on this clonotype: Its target is not known.

The sequenced sample was CD4+ T cells from blood, cultured in vitro. The chain carries TRBV6-2 or TRBV6-3 and TRBJ2-7; 10 bases map to TRBD1. This receptor was identified in a human donor who had recovered from COVID-19. The CDR3 here is CASSPAGIGTGVYEQYF. The DNA of the CDR3 is TGTGCCAGCAGCCCGGCGGGAATAGGGACAGGGGTCTACGAGCAGTACTTC.